Shown below are 16 T cell receptor beta chains from a single sample sequenced in a study of a mutant IDH1 vaccine in newly diagnosed glioma. No antigen has been assigned to these receptors. Clones were sequenced by immunoSEQ multiplex PCR, and TCRdb holds only the in-frame ones, with some missing. The data show almost 95,000 clones, around 92% seen once. Time point given: week 47, end of study. Vaccinated patients received 300 ug of mutant IDH1 20-mer peptide per dose, with topical imiquimod. The sequenced sample was PBMCs, obtained from a glioma patient whose treatment included an IDH1 peptide vaccine. Receptors were obtained from a woman aged 45-59 years with glioma.

The V and J genes are TRBV29-1 and TRBJ2-7; 7 bases line up with TRBD1. The V gene end was trimmed by 6 bases and the J gene end by 4 bases; junction bases not matched to a gene: 9. The CDR3 has 13 residues. Germline V CDR1 and CDR2: SQVTM, ANQGSEA. CDR3 in DNA: TGCAGCGTGCGTGGGGGACAGAATTACGAGCAGTACTTC. This sequence encodes CSVRGGQNYEQYF.

The chain recombines TRBV7-6 with TRBJ2-2; a weak D match, TRBD2 (8 bases). CDR1 is SGHVS, CDR2 FNYEAQ, per germline. CDR3 length: 16 amino acids. Trimming pared 2 bases from V and 2 bases from J, leaving 12 bases between. The CDR3 region has the DNA TGTGCCAGCAGCTTATCGGGAGGGGGCAACACCGGGGAGCTGTTTTTT. Translation: CASSLSGGGNTGELFF.

The chain joins TRBV7-8 to TRBJ2-7, with 8 bases identical to TRBD2. From germline, CDR1 is SGHVS and CDR2 FQNEAQ. V was clipped by 1 base and J by 0 bases; unmatched bases: 2. The CDR3 is made up of 15 amino acids. CDR3 sequence reads: CASSLGGTSSYEQYF. The CDR3 bases are TGTGCCAGCAGCTTAGGAGGGACTAGCTCCTACGAGCAGTACTTC.

The J gene is TRBJ2-5, the V gene TRBV6-1; TRBD2 matches 7 bases. Looked up from germline, CDR1 is MNHNS and CDR2 is SASEGT. With 7 bases clipped from V and 9 bases from J, the junction kept 14 bases outside the gene matches. The CDR3 has 14 residues. CDR3 residues: CASTTEFGRWPQYF. CDR3 in DNA: TGTGCCAGCACTACTGAATTCGGGAGGTGGCCCCAGTACTTC.

The chain joins TRBV25-1 to TRBJ2-2, with TRBD1 matching over 7 bases. The germline V gene has CDR1 MGHDK and CDR2 SYGVNS. The CDR3 extends over 15 amino acids. The junction had 11 bases not matched to a gene; V was cut back by 9 bases and J by 4 bases. The CDR3 reads CASTRGRGVTGELFF. DNA for the CDR3: TGTGCCAGTACTAGGGGGCGAGGGGTCACCGGGGAGCTGTTTTTT.

The J gene is TRBJ2-6, the V gene TRBV5-1, with D unresolved. The germline CDR1 and CDR2 sequences are SGHRS and YFSETQ. The CDR3 loop spans 16 amino acids. Trimming took off 5 bases at V and 0 bases at J, with 12 bases between the two ends. CDR3 nucleotide sequence: TGCGCCAGCAGGGGCGGAACCAACTCTGGGGCCAACGTCCTGACTTTC. This gives the protein CASRGGTNSGANVLTF.

V gene TRBV14 combines with J gene TRBJ2-1; possibly TRBD2 for D (5 bases). Between the trimmed V and J ends, which lost 2 bases and 5 bases, there was a span of 7 bases. Germline loops: CDR1 SGHDN, CDR2 FVKESK. The CDR3 has 13 residues. The CDR3: CASSQNGDNEQFF. In DNA form, the CDR3 reads TGTGCCAGCAGCCAAAACGGGGACAATGAGCAGTTCTTC.

With regard to this clone: The junction does not match germline at one end; this may be a read error. The same CDR3 is also encoded by other DNA sequences in this sample. The chain uses TRBV14 and TRBJ2-7; tentative D call: TRBD2 (6 bases). This CDR3 has 14 amino acids. The germline gives CDR1 SGHDN, CDR2 FVKESK. CDR3 DNA sequence: TGCGCCAGCAGCGCGACGGGACTCCCCTACGAGCAGTACTTC. Encoded protein: CASSATGLPYEQYF.

The gene calls are TRBV6-5 and TRBJ2-2; D is uncertain. The ends were cut back, 7 bases at V and 6 bases at J, with 9 bases in the middle. The length of the CDR3 is 12 residues. Germline-derived CDR1 and CDR2 are MNHEY and SVGAGI. The CDR3 nucleotides read TGTGCCAGCACCTCAGACCCCGGGGAGCTGTTTTTT. Residues: CASTSDPGELFF.

The chain is built from TRBV9 and TRBJ2-1; D is undetermined. V was pared by 0 bases and J by 3 bases, with 7 bases between. The CDR3 is 14 residues long. Germline-derived CDR1 and CDR2 are SGDLS and YYNGEE. The CDR3 sequence is CASSVGEVYNEQFF. The DNA for the CDR3 is TGTGCCAGCAGCGTAGGGGAAGTCTACAATGAGCAGTTCTTC.

This chain uses TRBV11-2 with TRBJ2-1, with D possibly matching TRBD2 (5 bases). V was clipped by 3 bases and J by 0 bases, with 12 bases between them. CDR1 is SGHAT and CDR2 is FQNNGV in the germline V gene. The CDR3 is made up of 16 amino acids. CDR3 in amino acids: CASSFQRSPSYNEQFF. The CDR3 DNA follows: TGTGCCAGCAGCTTCCAGCGGTCGCCCTCCTACAATGAGCAGTTCTTC.

The chain links TRBV25-1 to TRBJ2-7; tentative D call: TRBD1 (5 bases). The CDR3 totals 14 residues. Germline loops: CDR1 MGHDK, CDR2 SYGVNS. The V gene lost 3 bases and the J gene lost 2 bases, with 11 bases spanning the gap. The CDR3 here is CASSDGQGAYEQYF. The CDR3 DNA reads as TGTGCCAGCAGTGACGGGCAGGGCGCCTACGAGCAGTACTTC.

The rearrangement joins TRBV6-5 to TRBJ2-6, with D hard to call. The germline gives CDR1 MNHEY, CDR2 SVGAGI. The CDR3 totals 15 residues. Trimming shortened V by 6 bases and J by 4 bases, and 13 bases separated the two germline ends. CDR3 amino acids: CASRDPVTGANVLTF. DNA for the CDR3: TGTGCCAGCAGGGATCCAGTGACCGGGGCCAACGTCCTGACTTTC.

This chain joins TRBV27 and TRBJ1-6, with 9 bases matching TRBD1. From germline, CDR1 is MNHEY and CDR2 SMNVEV (reference sequence). CDR3 size: 13 residues. With 5 bases clipped from V and 7 bases from J, the junction kept 0 bases outside the gene matches. The CDR3 bases are TGTGCCAGCAGTGACAGGGGGAATTCACCCCTCCACTTT. This gives the protein CASSDRGNSPLHF.

This chain's CDR3 is CASSSGQPGANVLTF. CDR3 bases: TGTGCCAGCAGCTCCGGACAGCCTGGGGCCAACGTCCTGACTTTC. The chain combines TRBV7-8 with TRBJ2-6, with D perhaps TRBD1 (6 bases). The germline V and J ends were trimmed by 4 bases and 2 bases, with 9 bases remaining between them. From germline, CDR1 is SGHVS and CDR2 FQNEAQ. This CDR3 region has 15 residues.

This chain joins TRBV18 and TRBJ2-3; no firm D call. The CDR3 spans 15 residues. Germline loops: CDR1 KGHSH, CDR2 LQKENI. V lost 5 bases and J lost 2, with 14 bases in between. In DNA form, the CDR3 reads TGTGCCAGCTCATTTGTCAGAGAAATCACAGATACGCAGTATTTT. Encoded protein: CASSFVREITDTQYF.